The next 10 T cell receptor beta chains were all read from a single sample in a study of blood T cell repertoires in COVID-19. Sequenced by immunoSEQ multiplex PCR; TCRdb stores in-frame clones only, minus some. The repertoire holds roughly 200,000 clones, with more than 75% as singletons. Material: peripheral blood. The origin of the receptors is a man between 40 and 49 years old with active or convalescent COVID-19.

J is TRBJ2-7 and V is TRBV10-1; 12 bases are shared with TRBD2. The CDR3 has 16 amino acids. With 4 bases clipped from V and 3 bases from J, the junction kept 7 bases outside the gene matches. CDR1 is WNHNN, CDR2 SYGVQD, per germline (reference sequence). The chain's CDR3 is CASSAALAGGNYEQYF. DNA for the CDR3: TGCGCCAGCAGTGCCGCACTAGCGGGGGGAAACTACGAGCAGTACTTC.

This clone was detected only once. The V and J genes are TRBV9 and TRBJ1-4; 9 positions match TRBD1. The germline V gene encodes CDR1 SGDLS and CDR2 YYNGEE. The CDR3 spans 14 residues. After removal of 4 bases from V and 6 bases from J, the junction contained 4 bases not matched to a gene. CDR3 amino acids: CASSPGTGYEKLFF. As DNA, the CDR3 is TGTGCCAGCAGCCCCGGGACAGGGTATGAAAAACTGTTTTTT.

This clone occurred once. The chain recombines TRBV18 with TRBJ1-1, with a tentative D call TRBD1 (5 bases). Trimming pared 0 bases from V and 7 bases from J, leaving 12 bases between. Looked up from germline, CDR1 is KGHSH and CDR2 is LQKENI. The CDR3 totals 14 residues. The DNA for the CDR3 is TGTGCCAGCTCACCACCGACCAGGGCGGATGAAGCTTTCTTT. Amino acids: CASSPPTRADEAFF.

V gene TRBV3-1 (or the pseudogene TRBV3-2) combines with J gene TRBJ1-1; TRBD1 might be the D (6 bases). Germline CDR1 and CDR2: LGHDT and YNNKEL (reference sequence). Trimming left V 0 bases short and J 2 bases short, with 10 bases between. The CDR3 contains 15 residues. DNA of the CDR3: TGTGCCAGCAGCCAAGAATGGGGGCGAAACACTGAAGCTTTCTTT. This translates into CASSQEWGRNTEAFF.

The gene calls are TRBV3-1 (or the pseudogene TRBV3-2) and TRBJ1-3; no clear D gene. The CDR3 contains 15 residues. Trimming left V 7 bases short and J 0 bases short, with 13 bases between. In germline, CDR1 is LGHDT, CDR2 YNNKEL (reference sequence). The CDR3 here is CASTHLGSSGNTIYF. CDR3 in DNA: TGTGCCAGCACCCATTTGGGGAGCTCTGGAAACACCATATATTTT.

This clone came up once. J is TRBJ2-2 and V is TRBV7-9, with 16 positions matching TRBD2. This CDR3 contains 16 residues. The ends lost 7 bases at V and 6 bases at J; junction bases unmatched: 5. Germline V gene lookup returns CDR1 SEHNR and CDR2 FQNEAQ (reference sequence). CDR3 nucleotides: TGTGCCAGCAACGGGACTAGCGGGAGGGGTCCCGGGGAGCTGTTTTTT. Translating gives CASNGTSGRGPGELFF.

The V gene is TRBV2, the J gene TRBJ1-1; perhaps TRBD1 as D (6 bases). With 6 bases removed from V and 1 base from J, the gap between germline ends came to 12 bases. The V gene's germline CDR1 is SNHLY and CDR2 FYNNEI. The length of the CDR3 is 14 residues. CDR3 loop: CASRIQGSNTEAFF. The DNA of the CDR3 is TGTGCCAGCAGGATACAGGGCTCGAACACTGAAGCTTTCTTT.

V is TRBV28 and J is TRBJ2-7; no definite D call. This CDR3 comprises 11 residues. V lost 8 bases and J 4 bases, leaving 9 bases between the germline ends. CDR1 MDHEN and CDR2 SYDVKM come from the germline V gene. The CDR3 DNA is TGTGCCAGCGGCTCTCTTTACGAGCAGTACTTC. It is translated as CASGSLYEQYF. Supplemented by reference TRBV28 and TRBJ2-7, the full variable domain reads DVKVTQSSRYLVKRTGEKVFLECVQDMDHENMFWYRQDPGLGLRLIYFSYDVKMKEKGDIPEGYSVSREKKERFSLILESASTNQTSMYLCASGSLYEQYFGPGTRLTVT.

This clone has more than one count but fewer than ten. The chain combines TRBV2 with TRBJ1-1; 9 positions match TRBD1. The V gene's germline CDR1 is SNHLY and CDR2 FYNNEI. Trimming at V came to 3 bases and at J to 1 base, leaving 0 bases not matched to a gene. The CDR3 has 14 residues. The chain's CDR3 is CASSEGQGNTEAFF. The CDR3, as DNA: TGTGCCAGCAGTGAGGGACAGGGGAACACTGAAGCTTTCTTT.

The V gene is TRBV19, the J gene TRBJ2-5, with 10 bases that match TRBD2. Per germline, CDR1 LNHDA and CDR2 SQIVND (reference sequence). CDR3 length: 15 residues. The ends lost 3 bases at V and 6 bases at J; junction bases unmatched: 7. CDR3 residues: CASSIVAGGTKTQYF. In DNA, the CDR3 is TGTGCCAGTAGTATCGTAGCGGGAGGTACAAAGACCCAGTACTTC.